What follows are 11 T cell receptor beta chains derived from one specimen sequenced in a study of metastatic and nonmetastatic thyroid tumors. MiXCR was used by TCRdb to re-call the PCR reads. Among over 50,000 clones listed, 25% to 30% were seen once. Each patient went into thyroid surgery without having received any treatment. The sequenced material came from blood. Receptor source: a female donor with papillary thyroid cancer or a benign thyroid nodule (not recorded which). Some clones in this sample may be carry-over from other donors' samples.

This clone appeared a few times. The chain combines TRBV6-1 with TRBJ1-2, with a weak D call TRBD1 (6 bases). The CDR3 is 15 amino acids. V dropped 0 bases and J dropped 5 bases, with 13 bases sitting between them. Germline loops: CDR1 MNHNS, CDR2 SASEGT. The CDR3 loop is CASSEARGTGYGYTF. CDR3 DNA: TGTGCCAGCAGTGAAGCGAGAGGTACAGGGTATGGCTACACCTTC.

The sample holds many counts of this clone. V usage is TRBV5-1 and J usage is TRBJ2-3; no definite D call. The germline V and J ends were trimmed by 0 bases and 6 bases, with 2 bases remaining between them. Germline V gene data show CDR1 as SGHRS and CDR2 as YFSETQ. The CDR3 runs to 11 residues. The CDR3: CASSLGDTQYF. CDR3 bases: TGCGCCAGCAGCTTGGGGGATACGCAGTATTTT.

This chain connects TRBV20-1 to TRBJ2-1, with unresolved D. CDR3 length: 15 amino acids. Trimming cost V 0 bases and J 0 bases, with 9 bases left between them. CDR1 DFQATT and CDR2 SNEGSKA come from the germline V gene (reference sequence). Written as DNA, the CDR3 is TGCAGTGCTAGAGACAGGCTACCCTCCTACAATGAGCAGTTCTTC. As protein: CSARDRLPSYNEQFF.

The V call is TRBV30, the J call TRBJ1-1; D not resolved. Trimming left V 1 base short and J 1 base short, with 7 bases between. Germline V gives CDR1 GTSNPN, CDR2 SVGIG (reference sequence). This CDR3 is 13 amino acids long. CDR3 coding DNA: TGTGCCTGGAGTGAAACACAGAACACTGAAGCTTTCTTT. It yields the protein CAWSETQNTEAFF.

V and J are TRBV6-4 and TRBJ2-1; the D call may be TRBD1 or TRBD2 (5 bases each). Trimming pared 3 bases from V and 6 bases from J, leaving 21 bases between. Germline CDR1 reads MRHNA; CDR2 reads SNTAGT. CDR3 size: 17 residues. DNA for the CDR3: TGTGCCAGCAGTGAAGGACTGGGGCTAGGTCCTCGCAATGAGCAGTTCTTC. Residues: CASSEGLGLGPRNEQFF.

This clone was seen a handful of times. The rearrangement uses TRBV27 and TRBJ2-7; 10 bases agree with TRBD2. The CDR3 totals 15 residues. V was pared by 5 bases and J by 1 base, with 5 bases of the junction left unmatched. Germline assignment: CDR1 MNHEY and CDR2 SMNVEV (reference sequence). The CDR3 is CASSPLGLASYEQYF. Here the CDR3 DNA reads TGTGCCAGCAGTCCCCTGGGACTAGCGTCCTACGAGCAGTACTTC.

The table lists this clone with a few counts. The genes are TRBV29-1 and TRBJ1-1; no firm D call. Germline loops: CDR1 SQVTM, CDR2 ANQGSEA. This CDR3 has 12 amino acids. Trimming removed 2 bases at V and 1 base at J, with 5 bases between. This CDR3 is CSVEPRNTEAFF. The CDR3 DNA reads TGCAGCGTTGAACCCAGGAACACTGAAGCTTTCTTT.

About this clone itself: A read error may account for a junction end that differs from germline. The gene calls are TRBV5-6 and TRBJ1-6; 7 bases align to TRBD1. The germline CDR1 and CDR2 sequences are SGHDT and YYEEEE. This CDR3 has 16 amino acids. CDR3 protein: CSSSLRRQGTRSPLHF. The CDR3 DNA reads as TGTTCCAGCAGCTTAAGGCGACAGGGTACCAGGTCACCCCTCCACTTT.

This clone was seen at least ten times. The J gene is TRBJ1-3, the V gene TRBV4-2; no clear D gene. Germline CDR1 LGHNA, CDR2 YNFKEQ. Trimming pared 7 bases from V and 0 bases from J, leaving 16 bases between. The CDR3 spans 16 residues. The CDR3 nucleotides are TGTGCCAGCAAAACGGAGGACGGATCCTCTGGAAACACCATATATTTT. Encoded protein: CASKTEDGSSGNTIYF.

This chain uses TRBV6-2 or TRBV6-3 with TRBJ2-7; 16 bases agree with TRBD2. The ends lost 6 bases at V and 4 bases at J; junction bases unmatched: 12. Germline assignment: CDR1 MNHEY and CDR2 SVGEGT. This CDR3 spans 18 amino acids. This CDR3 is CASRPGLAGGLKMYEQYF. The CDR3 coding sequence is TGTGCCAGCAGGCCGGGACTAGCGGGAGGGCTCAAAATGTACGAGCAGTACTTC.

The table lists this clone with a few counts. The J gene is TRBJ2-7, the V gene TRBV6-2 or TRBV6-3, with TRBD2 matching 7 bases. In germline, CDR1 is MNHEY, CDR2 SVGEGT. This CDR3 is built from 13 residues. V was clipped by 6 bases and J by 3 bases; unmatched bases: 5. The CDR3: CASRRGTGYEQYF. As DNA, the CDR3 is TGTGCCAGCAGGCGGGGGACTGGCTACGAGCAGTACTTC.